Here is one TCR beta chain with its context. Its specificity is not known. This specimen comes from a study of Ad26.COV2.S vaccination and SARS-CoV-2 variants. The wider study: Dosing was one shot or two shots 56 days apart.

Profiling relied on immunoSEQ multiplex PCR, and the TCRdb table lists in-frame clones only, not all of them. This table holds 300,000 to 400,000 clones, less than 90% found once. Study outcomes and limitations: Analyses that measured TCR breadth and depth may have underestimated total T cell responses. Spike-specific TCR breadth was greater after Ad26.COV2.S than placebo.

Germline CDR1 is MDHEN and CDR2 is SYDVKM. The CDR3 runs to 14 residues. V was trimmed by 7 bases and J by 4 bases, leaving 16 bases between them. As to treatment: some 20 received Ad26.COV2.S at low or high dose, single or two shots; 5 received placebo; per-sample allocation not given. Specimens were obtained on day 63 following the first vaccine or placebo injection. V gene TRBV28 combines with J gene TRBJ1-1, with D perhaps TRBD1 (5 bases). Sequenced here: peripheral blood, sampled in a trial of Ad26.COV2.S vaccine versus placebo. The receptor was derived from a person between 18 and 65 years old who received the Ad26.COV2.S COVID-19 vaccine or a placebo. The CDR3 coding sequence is TGTGCCAGCACTAAGGGGAACAGACGCACTGAAGCTTTCTTT. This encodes CASTKGNRRTEAFF.